This T cell receptor (beta chain) was sequenced during a study of CD8+ T cells in alopecia areata. Study-level results: Baseline CD8+ expansion's link to response remains uncertain, as there was one nonresponder. Although TCR sharing was seen in mice, sharing across patients was less clear, possibly for HLA-related reasons.

Reverse transcription of extracted RNA yielded cDNA, which provided the sequencing template. TCRdb keeps only in-frame clones here, not all; method: immunoSEQ multiplex PCR. In the table there are about 300,000 clones, 55% to 70% of which are singletons. The ends were cut back, 4 bases at V and 3 bases at J, with 12 bases in the middle. The germline V gene has CDR1 MDHEN and CDR2 SYDVKM. There are 14 residues in the CDR3. Treatment denoted: oral pan-JAK inhibitor, 5-10 mg twice daily. Alopecia areata patients had lesional scalp punch biopsies and peripheral blood taken from them. Concerning this clone: Its antigen is still unknown.

This TCR was sampled from a human donor with alopecia areata. The source material was CD4+ T cells sorted from blood, sampled at week 24, from a patient treated with tofacitinib. The V call is TRBV28, the J call TRBJ1-2; D is unclear. The CDR3 bases are TGTGCCAGCAGTTCCCTCGAGGGTGACTATGGCTACACCTTC. Translated: CASSSLEGDYGYTF.